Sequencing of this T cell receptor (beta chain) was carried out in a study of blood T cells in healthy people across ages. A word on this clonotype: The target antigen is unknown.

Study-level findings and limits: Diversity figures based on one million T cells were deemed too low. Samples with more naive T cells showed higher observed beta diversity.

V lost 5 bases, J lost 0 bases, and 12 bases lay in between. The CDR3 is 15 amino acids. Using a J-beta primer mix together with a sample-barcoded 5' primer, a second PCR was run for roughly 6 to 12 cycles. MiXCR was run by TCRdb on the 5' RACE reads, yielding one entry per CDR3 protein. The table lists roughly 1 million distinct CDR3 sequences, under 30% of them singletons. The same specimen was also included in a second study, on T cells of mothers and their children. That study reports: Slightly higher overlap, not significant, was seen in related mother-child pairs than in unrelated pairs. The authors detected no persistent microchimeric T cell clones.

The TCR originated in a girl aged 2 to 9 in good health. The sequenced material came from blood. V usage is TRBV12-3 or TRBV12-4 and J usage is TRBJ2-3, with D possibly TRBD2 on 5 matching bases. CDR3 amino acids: CASSQQWTSTDTQYF. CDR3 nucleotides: TGTGCCAGCAGTCAACAATGGACTAGCACAGATACGCAGTATTTT.